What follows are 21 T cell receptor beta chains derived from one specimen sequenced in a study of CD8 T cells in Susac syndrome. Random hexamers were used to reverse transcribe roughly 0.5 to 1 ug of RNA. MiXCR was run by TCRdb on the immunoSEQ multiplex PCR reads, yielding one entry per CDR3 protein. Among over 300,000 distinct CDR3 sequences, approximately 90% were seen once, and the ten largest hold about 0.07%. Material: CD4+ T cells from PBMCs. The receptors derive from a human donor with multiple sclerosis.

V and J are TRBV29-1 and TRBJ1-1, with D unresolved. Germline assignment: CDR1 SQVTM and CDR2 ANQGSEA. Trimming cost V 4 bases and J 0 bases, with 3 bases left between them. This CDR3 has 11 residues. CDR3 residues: CSVVVNTEAFF. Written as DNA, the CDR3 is TGCAGCGTTGTCGTGAACACTGAAGCTTTCTTT.

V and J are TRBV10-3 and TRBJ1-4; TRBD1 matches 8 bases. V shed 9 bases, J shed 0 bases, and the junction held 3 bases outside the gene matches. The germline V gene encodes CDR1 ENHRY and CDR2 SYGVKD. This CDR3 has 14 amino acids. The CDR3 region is CAIGQGPTNEKLFF. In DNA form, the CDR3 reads TGTGCCATTGGACAGGGCCCAACTAATGAAAAACTGTTTTTT.

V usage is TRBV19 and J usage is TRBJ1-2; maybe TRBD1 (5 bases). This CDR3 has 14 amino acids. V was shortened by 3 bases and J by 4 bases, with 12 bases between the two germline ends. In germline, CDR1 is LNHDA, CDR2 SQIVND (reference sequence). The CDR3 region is CASSIGTVVYGYTF. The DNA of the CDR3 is TGTGCCAGTAGTATCGGGACGGTCGTCTATGGCTACACCTTC.

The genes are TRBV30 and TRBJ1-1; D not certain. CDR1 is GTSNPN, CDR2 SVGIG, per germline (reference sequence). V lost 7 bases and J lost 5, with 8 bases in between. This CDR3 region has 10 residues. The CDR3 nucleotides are TGTGCCTCCATAGGAACTGAAGCTTTCTTT. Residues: CASIGTEAFF.

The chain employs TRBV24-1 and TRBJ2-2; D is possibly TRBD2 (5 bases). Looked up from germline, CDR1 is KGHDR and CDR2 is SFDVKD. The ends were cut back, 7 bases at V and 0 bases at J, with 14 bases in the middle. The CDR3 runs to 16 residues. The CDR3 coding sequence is TGTGCCACCAGCGACGGAGGACGTACGAACACCGGGGAGCTGTTTTTT. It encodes CATSDGGRTNTGELFF.

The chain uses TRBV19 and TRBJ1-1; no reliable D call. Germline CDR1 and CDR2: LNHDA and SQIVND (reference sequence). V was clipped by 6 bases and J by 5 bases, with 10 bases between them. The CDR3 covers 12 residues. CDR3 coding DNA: TGTGCCAGTAGGACTATATCGACTGAAGCTTTCTTT. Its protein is CASRTISTEAFF.

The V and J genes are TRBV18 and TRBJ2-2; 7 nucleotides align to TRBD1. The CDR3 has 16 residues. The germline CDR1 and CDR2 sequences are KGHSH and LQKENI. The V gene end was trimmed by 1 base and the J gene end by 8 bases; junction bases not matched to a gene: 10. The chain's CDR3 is CASSPQQGSTAGELFF. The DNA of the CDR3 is TGTGCCAGCTCACCACAACAGGGGAGTACGGCAGGGGAGCTGTTTTTT.

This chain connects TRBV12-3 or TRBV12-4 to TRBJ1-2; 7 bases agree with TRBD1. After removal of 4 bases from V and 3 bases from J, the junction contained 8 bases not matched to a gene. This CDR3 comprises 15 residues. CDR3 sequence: CASSSRGPPYYGYTF. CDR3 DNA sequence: TGTGCCAGCAGTTCTAGGGGGCCCCCTTACTATGGCTACACCTTC.

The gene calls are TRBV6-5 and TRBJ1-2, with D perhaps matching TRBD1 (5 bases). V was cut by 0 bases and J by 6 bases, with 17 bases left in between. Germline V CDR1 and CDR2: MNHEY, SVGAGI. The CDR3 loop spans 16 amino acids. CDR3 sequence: CASSYSRWGGRDGYTF. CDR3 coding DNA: TGTGCCAGCAGTTACTCGCGATGGGGGGGGAGGGATGGCTACACCTTC.

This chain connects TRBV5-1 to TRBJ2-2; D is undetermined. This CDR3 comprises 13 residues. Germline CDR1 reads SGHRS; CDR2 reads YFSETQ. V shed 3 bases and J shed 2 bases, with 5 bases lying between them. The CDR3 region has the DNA TGCGCCAGCAGCTCAATAAACACCGGGGAGCTGTTTTTT. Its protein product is CASSSINTGELFF.

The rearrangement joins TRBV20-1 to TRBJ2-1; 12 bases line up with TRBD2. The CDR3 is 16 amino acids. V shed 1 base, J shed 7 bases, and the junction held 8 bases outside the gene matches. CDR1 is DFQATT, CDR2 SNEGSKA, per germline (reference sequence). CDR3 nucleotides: TGCAGTGCTAGAGCGCTAGCGGGGGGGTCTGGTAATGAGCAGTTCTTC. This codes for CSARALAGGSGNEQFF.

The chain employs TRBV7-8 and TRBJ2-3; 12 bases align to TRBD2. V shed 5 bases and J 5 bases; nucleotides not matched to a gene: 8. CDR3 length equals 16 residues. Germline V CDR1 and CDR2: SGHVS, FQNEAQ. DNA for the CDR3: TGTGCCAGCAGCCGTCTGCGACTAGCGGGGGAAGATACGCAGTATTTT. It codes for CASSRLRLAGEDTQYF.

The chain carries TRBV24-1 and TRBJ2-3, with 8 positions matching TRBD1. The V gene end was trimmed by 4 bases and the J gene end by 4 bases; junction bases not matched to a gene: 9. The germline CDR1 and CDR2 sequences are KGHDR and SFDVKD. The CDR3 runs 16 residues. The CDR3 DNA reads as TGTGCCACCAGTGACTCCGGGACAGGTTTCGCAGATACGCAGTATTTT. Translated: CATSDSGTGFADTQYF.

CDR3 amino acids: CASSLAQGIKRAVGDTQYF. For the CDR3, the DNA is TGTGCCAGCAGCTTAGCTCAAGGGATTAAGAGGGCCGTTGGAGATACGCAGTATTTT. The J gene is TRBJ2-3, the V gene TRBV7-9; perhaps TRBD2 as D (5 bases). Trimming cost V 0 bases and J 5 bases, with 24 bases left between them. This CDR3 has 19 amino acids. Germline V gives CDR1 SEHNR, CDR2 FQNEAQ (reference sequence).

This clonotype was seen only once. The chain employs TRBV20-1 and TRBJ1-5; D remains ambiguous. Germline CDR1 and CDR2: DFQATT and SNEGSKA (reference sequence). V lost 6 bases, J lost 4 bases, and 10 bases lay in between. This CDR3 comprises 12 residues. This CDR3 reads CSATDPNQPQHF. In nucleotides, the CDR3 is TGCAGTGCCACCGACCCGAATCAGCCCCAGCATTTT.

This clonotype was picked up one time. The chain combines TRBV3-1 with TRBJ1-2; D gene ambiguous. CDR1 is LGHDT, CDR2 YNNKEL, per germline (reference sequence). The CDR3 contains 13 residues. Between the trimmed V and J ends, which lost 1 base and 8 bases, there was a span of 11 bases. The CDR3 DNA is TGTGCCAGCAGCCAAGGAGTATACTTCGGCTACACCTTC. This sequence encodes CASSQGVYFGYTF.

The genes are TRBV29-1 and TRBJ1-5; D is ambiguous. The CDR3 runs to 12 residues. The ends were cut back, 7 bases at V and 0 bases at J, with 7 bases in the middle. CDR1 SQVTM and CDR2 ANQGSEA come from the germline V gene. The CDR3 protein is CSALYSNQPQHF. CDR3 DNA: TGCAGCGCCCTATATAGCAATCAGCCCCAGCATTTT.

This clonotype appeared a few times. As DNA, the CDR3 is TGTGCCAGCAGCTTGGGCCTGGGGCAGTATTTT. Protein: CASSLGLGQYF. The chain combines TRBV11-2 with TRBJ2-3; unclear D gene. The CDR3 totals 11 residues. The germline CDR1 and CDR2 sequences are SGHAT and FQNNGV. V gave up 3 bases and J gave up 11 bases, with 9 bases separating them.

The DNA for the CDR3 is TGTGCTAGTGGTTCCGCCGGACTAGCGGGAGTCTCCTACGAGCAGTACTTC. It encodes CASGSAGLAGVSYEQYF. The V call is TRBV12-5, the J call TRBJ2-7; 13 bases are shared with TRBD2. The CDR3 has 17 residues. V lost 4 bases to trimming and J lost 0 bases; unmatched junction nucleotides: 6. The germline gives CDR1 LGHNT, CDR2 FRNRAP.

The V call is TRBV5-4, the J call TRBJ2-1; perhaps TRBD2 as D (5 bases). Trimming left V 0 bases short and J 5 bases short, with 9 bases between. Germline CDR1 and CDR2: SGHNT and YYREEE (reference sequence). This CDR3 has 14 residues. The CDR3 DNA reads TGTGCCAGCAGCTTGGTAGGAGGTCACAATGAGCAGTTCTTC. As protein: CASSLVGGHNEQFF. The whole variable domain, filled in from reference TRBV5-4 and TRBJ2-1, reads ETGVTQSPTHLIKTRGQQVTLRCSSQSGHNTVSWYQQALGQGPQFIFQYYREEENGRGNFPPRFSGLQFPNYSSELNVNALELDDSALYLCASSLVGGHNEQFFGPGTRLTVL.

For the CDR3, the DNA is TGTGCCAGCAGTGTGAAAGGGGACAGAGGCGACGAGCAGTACTTC. The encoded protein is CASSVKGDRGDEQYF. V usage is TRBV6-6 and J usage is TRBJ2-7; 7 positions agree with TRBD1. This CDR3 has 15 residues. Germline loops: CDR1 MNHNY, CDR2 SVGAGI (reference sequence). V lost 5 bases, J lost 5 bases, and 12 bases stayed unmatched.